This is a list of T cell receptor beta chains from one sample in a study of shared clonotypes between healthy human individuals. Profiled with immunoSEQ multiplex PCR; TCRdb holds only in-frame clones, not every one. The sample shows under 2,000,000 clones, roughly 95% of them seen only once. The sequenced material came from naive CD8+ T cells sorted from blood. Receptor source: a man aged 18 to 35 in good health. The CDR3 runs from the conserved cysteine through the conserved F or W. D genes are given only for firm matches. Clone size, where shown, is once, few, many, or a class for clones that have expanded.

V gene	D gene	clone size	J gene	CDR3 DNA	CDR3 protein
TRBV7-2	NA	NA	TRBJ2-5	TGTGCCAGCAGCTCTGACAGTATCACCCAGTACTTC	CASSSDSITQYF
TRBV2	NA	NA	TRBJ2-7	TGTGCCAGCATTTCAACCTACGAGCAGTACTTC	CASISTYEQYF
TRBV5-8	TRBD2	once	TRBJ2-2	TGTGCCAGCAGCGTGGGACTAGCTAACACCGGGGAGCTGTTTTTT	CASSVGLANTGELFF
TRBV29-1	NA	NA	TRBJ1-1	TGCAGCGTCCATCACGGGGAAGCTTTCTTT	CSVHHGEAFF
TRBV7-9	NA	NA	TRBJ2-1	TGTGCCAGCAGCTTAGGCCTAGCGAACTACAATGAGCAGTTCTTC	CASSLGLANYNEQFF
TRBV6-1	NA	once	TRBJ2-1	TGTGCCAGCAGCCCGACAGCCAGCCCCTACAATGAGCAGTTCTTC	CASSPTASPYNEQFF
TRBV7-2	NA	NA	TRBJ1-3	TGTGCCAGCAGCAAGGACAGTACCTCTGGAAACACCATATATTTT	CASSKDSTSGNTIYF
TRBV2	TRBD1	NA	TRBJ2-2	TGTGCCAGCAGGGGGACAGGGGTAAACACCGGGGAGCTGTTTTTT	CASRGTGVNTGELFF
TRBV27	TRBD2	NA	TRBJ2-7	TGTGCCAGCAGTTTGGGGGGGGGACTAGCGGGCGCCGAGCAGTACTTC	CASSLGGGLAGAEQYF
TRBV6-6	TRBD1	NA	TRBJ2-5	TGTGCCAGCAGTTACTCTTCAGGGGGCCGGGAGACCCAGTACTTC	CASSYSSGGRETQYF
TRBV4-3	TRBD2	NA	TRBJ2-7	TGCGCCAGCAGCCATGAATTAGCGGGAGCCTACGAGCAGTACTTC	CASSHELAGAYEQYF
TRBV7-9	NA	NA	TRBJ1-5	TGTGCCAGCAGCTTAAGCGGTTTCGATCAGCCCCAGCATTTT	CASSLSGFDQPQHF
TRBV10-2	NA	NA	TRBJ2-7	TGCGCCAGCAGTGTTGCCTACGAGCAGTACTTC	CASSVAYEQYF
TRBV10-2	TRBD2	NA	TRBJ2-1	TGCGCCAGCAGTGAGTTCGACACGAGGACTAGCGGGGGTAATGAGCAGTTCTTC	CASSEFDTRTSGGNEQFF
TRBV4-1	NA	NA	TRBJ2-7	TGCGCCAGCAGCCAAGAAATGGTGCGACCCTCAAGCTTC	CASSQEMVRPSSF
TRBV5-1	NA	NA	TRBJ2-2	TGCGCCAGCAGCTGGGACACTTCCACCGGGGAGCTGTTTTTT	CASSWDTSTGELFF
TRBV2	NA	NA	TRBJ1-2	TGTGCCAGTGAGCCCTTCACAGATTTTGATGGCTACACCTTC	CASEPFTDFDGYTF
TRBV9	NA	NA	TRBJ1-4	TGTGCCAGCAGCGATAACCCGGACTCTCTTCATGCTAATGAAAAACTGTTTTTT	CASSDNPDSLHANEKLFF
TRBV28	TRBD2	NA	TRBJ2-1	TGTGCCACCCTAGCGGGTTACAACAATGAGCAGTTCTTC	CATLAGYNNEQFF